This T cell receptor beta chain was captured in a study of blood T cells in healthy people across ages (dated by TCRdb to between 2014 and 2017). Regarding the complete study: In model experiments, template switching captured about one uniquely barcoded TCR beta cDNA molecule for every two T cells. Age-related changes in TCR beta repertoire diversity were measured in the study by deep sequencing normalized with unique cDNA molecular identifiers. For two donors (one aged 18 to 29 and one aged 80 or older), the study analyzed two additional independent replicas of 1 million unique cDNA reads from the same blood draw. The donors were divided into four age groups: young (average roughly 17 years), middle-aged (approximately 41), aged (about 60) and long-lived (roughly 82). Donors of different ages were randomly distributed across sequencing lanes to avoid experimental bias. Here is what the overall study found, with its caveats: Compared with the aged group, more naive CD4+ T cells, fewer expanded clones and increased TCR diversity were shown by the long-lived group, suggesting age selection. Observed TCR beta diversity per million T cells fell roughly linearly with age, and a significant reduction was already apparent by age roughly 40. Estimates of total diversity based on one million sequenced T cells were regarded as lower bounds and as underestimates. There was a strong correlation between observed TCR beta diversity and the percentage of naive T cells measured by flow cytometry. Because profiling used bulk unsorted PBMCs, naive and antigen-experienced compartments could not be compared conclusively. The CMV infection status of donors was not known, potentially confounding age-related changes in expanded clonotypes.

Donors were around 37 systemically healthy Caucasian individuals from Russia aged roughly 6 to 100 years. About 9.8 milliliters of peripheral blood were drawn from each donor into EDTA-treated Vacutainer tubes. PBMCs were isolated by Ficoll-Paque density-gradient centrifugation, with at least 6 million obtained per sample. Trizol reagent was used to extract total RNA from PBMCs, with at least 5.5 micrograms per sample. The percentages of naive CD45RAhigh/CD27high T cells were determined by flow cytometry on a PBMC aliquot from every donor. Libraries came from 5' RACE. Instrument used: Illumina HiSeq 2500. A second PCR of about 6 to 11 cycles was performed with a sample-barcoded 5' primer and a J-beta primer mix. Each TCR beta cDNA molecule received a unique molecular identifier from a template-switch 5' adaptor carrying 12 random nucleotides. At least 2.5 million CDR3-containing paired-end reads were obtained from each sample. The Mint cDNA synthesis kit, primed by a TRBC-specific oligonucleotide, was used to synthesize first-strand cDNA from all RNA. Following uracil-DNA glycosylase treatment, all cDNA underwent a first 18-cycle PCR with the universal primers M1SS and BC2_uni_R. As for the authors' bioinformatics: Each sample was normalized by randomly selecting 1 million high-quality reads, each carrying a distinct molecular identifier. Reads with shared molecular identifiers were discarded instead of being binned into consensus sequences. MiTCR, set to a Q25 quality threshold and the strictest error-elimination algorithm, was used for CDR3 identification, clonotype clustering and error correction. Lower-bound total TCR beta diversity was estimated with a nonparametric unseen species model using Euler transformation. The raw public data were reprocessed by TCRdb itself: fastp quality trimming at Q25, MiXCR clonotype calling, in-frame beta chains only. One record per CDR3 amino acid sequence lists the most common genes and DNA. The V and J calls and clone size are TCRdb's, not the authors'. The sample records approximately 810,000 distinct CDR3 sequences, about 30% of which are singletons. 17% of the sample comes from the top ten.

The germline ends are 12 bases apart after V is trimmed by 0 bases and J by 7 bases. CDR1 and CDR2, looked up from the germline V gene, are SGHVS and FQNEAQ. Reading from cysteine to phenylalanine, the CDR3 counts 14 amino acids. Left in the record is the CDR3 DNA by itself, 42 bases read in frame from the first base. The sample holds a few counts of this clonotype. Its antigen is not yet known. Base-call qualities are not available, and no considerably larger clone is one nucleotide away. This chain joins TRBV7-8 to TRBJ1-2, with the D gene call left open. The origin of this receptor is an elderly woman in good health. Source material: blood. The sequenced DNA is TGTGCCAGCAGCTTAGCAGGAGAAGCTGGTGGCTACACCTTC. The resulting protein is CASSLAGEAGGYTF.